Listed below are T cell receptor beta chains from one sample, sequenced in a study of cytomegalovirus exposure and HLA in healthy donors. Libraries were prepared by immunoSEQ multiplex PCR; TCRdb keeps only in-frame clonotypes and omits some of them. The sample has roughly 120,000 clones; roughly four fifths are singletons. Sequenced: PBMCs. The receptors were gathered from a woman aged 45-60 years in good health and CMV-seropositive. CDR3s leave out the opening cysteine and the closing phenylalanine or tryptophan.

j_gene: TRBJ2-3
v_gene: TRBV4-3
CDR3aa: ASSQAPFSSGADTQY

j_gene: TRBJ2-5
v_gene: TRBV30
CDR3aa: AWDRSEETQY

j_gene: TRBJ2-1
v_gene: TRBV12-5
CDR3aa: ASGLVLAGGRFPYNEQF

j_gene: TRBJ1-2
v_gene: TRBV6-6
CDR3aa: ASSPQGGFGYT

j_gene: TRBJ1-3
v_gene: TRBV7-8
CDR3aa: ASSRDYSGNTIY

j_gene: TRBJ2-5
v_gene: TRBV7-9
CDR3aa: ASSLATTPRGLRETQY

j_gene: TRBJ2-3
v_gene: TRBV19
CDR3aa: ASRWTGTDTQY

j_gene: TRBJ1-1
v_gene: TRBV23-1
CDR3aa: ASSQSGTGLLGNTEAF

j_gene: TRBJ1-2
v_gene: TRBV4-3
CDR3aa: ASSQELGTVAYAYGYT

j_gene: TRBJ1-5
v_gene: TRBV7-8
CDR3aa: ASSVEQGYQPQH

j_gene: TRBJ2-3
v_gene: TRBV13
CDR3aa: ASSLRDTDTQY

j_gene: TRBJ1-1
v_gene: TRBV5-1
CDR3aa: ASSLEGQGRGAF

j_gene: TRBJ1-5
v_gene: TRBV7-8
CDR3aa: ASSLALGQGVRQPQH

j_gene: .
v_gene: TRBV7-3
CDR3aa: ASSPFGQGFYEQY

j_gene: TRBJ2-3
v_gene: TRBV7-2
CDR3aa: ASSRPGIRNTQY

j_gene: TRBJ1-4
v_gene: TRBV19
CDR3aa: ASGRGPGQIIEKLF

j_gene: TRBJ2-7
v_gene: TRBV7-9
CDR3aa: ASSLGEISYEQY

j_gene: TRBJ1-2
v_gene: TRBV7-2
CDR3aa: ASSLGITQLRGYT

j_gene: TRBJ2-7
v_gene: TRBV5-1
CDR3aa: ASSPRQGDYEQY

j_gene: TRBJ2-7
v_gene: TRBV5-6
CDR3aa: ASGWGEEGYEQY

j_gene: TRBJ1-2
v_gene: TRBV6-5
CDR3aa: ASSRGQDTGGYT

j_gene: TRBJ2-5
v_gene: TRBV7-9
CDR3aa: ASSSPGLRTQETQY

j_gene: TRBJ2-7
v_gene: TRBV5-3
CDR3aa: ARSLDKLDRAPYEQY

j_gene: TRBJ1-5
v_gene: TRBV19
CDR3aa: ASSPRQGGNQPQH

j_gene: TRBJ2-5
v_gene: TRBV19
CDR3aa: ASSIITSGGQETQY

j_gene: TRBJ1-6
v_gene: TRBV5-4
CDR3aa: ASSYGQGRSYNSPLH

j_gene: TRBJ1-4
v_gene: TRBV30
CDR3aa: AWSATGDNEKLF

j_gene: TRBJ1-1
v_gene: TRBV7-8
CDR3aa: ASSPRQGEWITEAF

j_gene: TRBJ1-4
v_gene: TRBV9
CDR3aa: ASSETGENEKLF

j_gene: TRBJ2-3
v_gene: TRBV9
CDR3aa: ASSPRTHHTDTQY

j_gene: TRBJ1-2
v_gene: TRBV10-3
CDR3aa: AISESPGIYGYT

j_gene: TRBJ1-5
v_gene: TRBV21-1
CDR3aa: ASIPAGRVNQPQH

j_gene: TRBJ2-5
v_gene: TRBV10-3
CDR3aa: AISAIAPGTSGVKETQY

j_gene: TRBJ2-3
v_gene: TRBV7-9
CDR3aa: ASSWRESDTQY

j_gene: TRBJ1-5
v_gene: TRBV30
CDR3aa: AWSGTADQPQH